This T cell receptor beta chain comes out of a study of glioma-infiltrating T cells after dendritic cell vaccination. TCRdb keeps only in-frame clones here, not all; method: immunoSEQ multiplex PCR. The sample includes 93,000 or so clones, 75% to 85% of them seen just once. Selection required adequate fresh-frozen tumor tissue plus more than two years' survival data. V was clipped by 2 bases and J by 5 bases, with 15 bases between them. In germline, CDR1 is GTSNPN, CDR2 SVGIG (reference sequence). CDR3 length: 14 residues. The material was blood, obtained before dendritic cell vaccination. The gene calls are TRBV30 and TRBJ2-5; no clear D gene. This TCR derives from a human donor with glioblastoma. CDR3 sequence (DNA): TGTGCCTGGAGTCAGGATATGAACCTCGAGACCCAGTACTTC. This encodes CAWSQDMNLETQYF.